This entry features one T cell receptor (beta chain) sequence. V shed 3 bases and J shed 2 bases, with 8 bases lying between them. CDR3 size: 13 residues. The germline V gene encodes CDR1 SGHRS and CDR2 YFSETQ. The sample belongs to a study of blood T cell repertoires in COVID-19. Per the study methods: Amplification of reference gene primers was used by the study to estimate nucleated cell counts. Method: immunoSEQ multiplex PCR; TCRdb's copy keeps in-frame clones and lacks some. Clone size and V and J calls were adopted from that table, with D and trimming inferred from the DNA. The top ten hold 3% to 5% of the sample, which has approximately 70,000 clones, 70% to 90% seen once.

The material sequenced was peripheral blood. This clonotype was obtained from a man aged 65 to 85 with active COVID-19. The genes are TRBV5-1 and TRBJ1-2, with D perhaps TRBD1 (5 bases). The DNA for the CDR3 is TGCGCCAGCAGCTCGGAGGGGAACTATGGCTACACCTTC. As protein: CASSSEGNYGYTF.